This T cell receptor (beta chain) stems from a study of siplizumab effects on memory and regulatory T cells. Study-wide results and limits: Naive T cells appeared more varied than memory cells and looked like key alloresponse contributors.

This CDR3 is 12 amino acids long. V lost 8 bases and J 3 bases, leaving 11 bases between the germline ends. Germline assignment: CDR1 SGHTA and CDR2 FQGNSA. Regarding this clone: What it binds is not known.

Produced via immunoSEQ multiplex PCR; TCRdb's table is partial and in-frame only. This table holds tens of thousands of clones, about 89% found once. The source material was naive CD4+ T cells sorted from blood. This clonotype was obtained from a human donor in good health. The chain joins TRBV7-2 to TRBJ2-7; the D gene could be TRBD1 or TRBD2 (5 bases each). CDR3 residues: CASRDGNYEQYF. The DNA for the CDR3 is TGTGCCAGCCGGGACGGAAACTACGAGCAGTACTTC.